A single sample gave rise to the 17 T cell receptor beta chains below, sequenced in a study of T cells in Graves' hyperthyroidism and ophthalmopathy. Using RNA transcripts as the source, TCR beta CDR3 regions were amplified. First-round RT-PCR targeting the TCR CDR3 was performed with the HTBI primer set. One entry per CDR3 protein, called by TCRdb with MiXCR from the multiplex PCR reads. Counted here are roughly 300,000 distinct CDR3 sequences, about 20% occurring once; the ten biggest clones make up less than 65%. Sequenced sample: blood. The receptor set was obtained from a woman between 50 and 59 years old with Graves' hyperthyroidism.

This rearrangement joins TRBV6-1 to TRBJ2-2; the match to TRBD2 covers 8 bases. Germline values: CDR1 MNHNS, CDR2 SASEGT. The trim removed 6 bases at V and 4 bases at J, leaving 10 bases unmatched. The CDR3 runs 16 residues. CDR3 sequence reads: CASSSGTLAGTGELFF. CDR3 DNA sequence: TGTGCCAGCAGCTCCGGAACCCTAGCGGGCACCGGGGAGCTGTTTTTT.

This clonotype was seen repeatedly, ten times or more. This chain connects TRBV10-3 to TRBJ2-1, with TRBD2 matching over 12 bases. J was trimmed by 10 bases and V by 11 bases; bases with no gene match: 15. The length of the CDR3 is 15 residues. CDR1 is ENHRY, CDR2 SYGVKD, per germline. This CDR3 reads CAAETSGGLVREQFF. CDR3 nucleotides: TGTGCCGCCGAGACTAGCGGGGGTCTGGTAAGGGAGCAGTTCTTC.

This clonotype occurred a few times. This rearrangement joins TRBV10-2 to TRBJ2-7; 8 positions match TRBD2. The trim removed 8 bases at V and 0 bases at J, leaving 6 bases unmatched. The germline CDR1 and CDR2 sequences are WSHSY and SAAADI. The CDR3 consists of 14 residues. CDR3 sequence reads: CASLAGTTSYEQYF. In DNA form, the CDR3 reads TGCGCCAGCCTAGCGGGCACGACCTCCTACGAGCAGTACTTC.

The table lists this clonotype with many counts. The chain employs TRBV28 and TRBJ2-7, with 7 bases identical to TRBD2. The CDR3 is 16 amino acids. The V and J ends lost 4 bases and 2 bases, in that order; junction bases with no gene match: 11. The germline V gene has CDR1 MDHEN and CDR2 SYDVKM. The CDR3 spells CASSSRWGGFAYEQYF. In nucleotides, the CDR3 is TGTGCCAGCAGTTCCCGATGGGGGGGGTTCGCCTACGAGCAGTACTTC.

There are many counts of this clonotype. The chain links TRBV5-1 to TRBJ2-7; TRBD1 aligns across 10 bases. Trimming cost V 2 bases and J 5 bases; bases outside gene matches: 1. The germline V gene encodes CDR1 SGHRS and CDR2 YFSETQ. This CDR3 contains 13 residues. The CDR3 reads CASSFGQGDEQYV. The CDR3 DNA reads TGCGCCAGCAGCTTCGGACAGGGGGACGAGCAGTACGTC.

The rearrangement links TRBV19 to TRBJ2-1; 8 bases map to TRBD1. V shed 5 bases and J 10 bases; nucleotides not matched to a gene: 7. CDR1 and CDR2 from the germline V gene are LNHDA and SQIVND (reference sequence). This CDR3 contains 13 residues. This CDR3 is CASSRQGAWEQFF. CDR3 sequence (DNA): TGTGCCAGTAGTCGTCAGGGGGCTTGGGAGCAGTTCTTC. The full variable domain, rest sourced from reference TRBV19 and TRBJ2-1, is DGGITQSPKYLFRKEGQNVTLSCEQNLNHDAMYWYRQDPGQGLRLIYYSQIVNDFQKGDIAEGYSVSREKKESFPLTVTSAQKNPTAFYLCASSRQGAWEQFFGPGTRLTVL.

This clonotype came up many times. The chain is built from TRBV18 and TRBJ2-3; 12 bases match TRBD2. CDR1 KGHSH and CDR2 LQKENI come from the germline V gene. CDR3 size: 19 residues. The V and J ends lost 1 base and 4 bases, in that order; junction bases with no gene match: 12. The CDR3 region has the DNA TGTGCCAGCTCACCACGGGGAGTGACTAGCGGGAGTAGGGCAGATACGCAGTATTTT. It encodes CASSPRGVTSGSRADTQYF.

The V gene is TRBV5-1, the J gene TRBJ1-4, with a possible D match to TRBD1 (6 bases). The CDR3 consists of 14 residues. Germline-derived CDR1 and CDR2 are SGHRS and YFSETQ. Trimming pared 7 bases from V and 1 base from J, leaving 11 bases between. In DNA, the CDR3 is TGCGCCAGCGGAACAGGGAGAACTAATGAAAAACTGTTTTTT. Amino acid sequence: CASGTGRTNEKLFF.

The chain is built from TRBV29-1 and TRBJ1-1; D remains ambiguous. The V and J ends lost 4 bases and 6 bases respectively, with 9 bases between them. From germline, CDR1 is SQVTM and CDR2 ANQGSEA. The CDR3 is 11 amino acids. The CDR3 spells CSVAPRPEAFF. CDR3 in DNA: TGCAGCGTTGCCCCGAGGCCTGAAGCTTTCTTT.

This clonotype was seen many times. The chain joins TRBV7-3 to TRBJ2-5; maybe TRBD2 (5 bases). This CDR3 contains 13 residues. Trimming left V 5 bases short and J 9 bases short, with 16 bases between. CDR1 is SGHTA, CDR2 FQGTGA, per germline. The CDR3 DNA reads TGTGCCAGCAGCACGGAGGTTGGGTTTGCCCAGTACTTC. Amino acid sequence: CASSTEVGFAQYF. Drawing the rest from reference TRBV7-3 and TRBJ2-5, the complete variable domain is GAGVSQTPSNKVTEKGKYVELRCDPISGHTALYWYRQSLGQGPEFLIYFQGTGAADDSGLPNDRFFAVRPEGSVSTLKIQRTERGDSAVYLCASSTEVGFAQYFGPGTRLLVL.

In this sample, this clonotype turned up many times. This chain joins TRBV12-3 or TRBV12-4 and TRBJ2-7; possible D gene TRBD1, 6 bases. Trimming left V 6 bases short and J 6 bases short, with 15 bases between. This CDR3 comprises 13 residues. The CDR3 DNA follows: TGTGCCAGCAGCTGGATACAGGGAAGCGAGCAGTACTTC. The encoded protein is CASSWIQGSEQYF.

This clonotype was found many times. The chain couples TRBV12-3 or TRBV12-4 to TRBJ1-1, with D possibly matching TRBD1 (6 bases). This CDR3 spans 14 amino acids. The germline V and J ends were trimmed by 5 bases and 5 bases, with 15 bases remaining between them. The CDR3 sequence is CASSPRGGRTEAFF. The CDR3 DNA follows: TGTGCCAGCAGTCCCCGCGGGGGCAGAACTGAAGCTTTCTTT.

The chain combines TRBV30 with TRBJ2-5, with D perhaps TRBD1 (6 bases). The CDR3 has 12 amino acids. V lost 2 bases, J lost 5 bases, and 9 bases lay in between. Germline CDR1 GTSNPN, CDR2 SVGIG (reference sequence). The DNA for the CDR3 is TGTGCCTGGAGTCGCCAGGGGGAGACCCAGTACTTC. Translating it yields CAWSRQGETQYF.

This clonotype occurred a few times. This chain links TRBV5-4 with TRBJ2-5, with D unresolved. Trimming pared 7 bases from V and 5 bases from J, leaving 15 bases between. Germline CDR1 is SGHNT and CDR2 is YYREEE (reference sequence). This CDR3 has 13 residues. The CDR3 loop reads CASSHVVGETQYF. CDR3 nucleotide sequence: TGTGCCAGCTCCCACGTGGTGGGGGAGACCCAGTACTTC.

This chain connects TRBV28 to TRBJ2-2, with TRBD2 as a possible D gene (6 bases). The CDR3 length is 12 residues. Germline V gene lookup returns CDR1 MDHEN and CDR2 SYDVKM. V lost 7 bases to trimming and J lost 7 bases, with 10 bases between them. The CDR3 nucleotides read TGTGCCAGCAAAACTAGCATCGGGGAGCTGTTTTTT. It translates to CASKTSIGELFF.

This clonotype showed up just a few times. The chain joins TRBV11-2 to TRBJ2-2, with 9 bases fitting TRBD2. Germline CDR1 SGHAT, CDR2 FQNNGV. This CDR3 region has 16 residues. V dropped 5 bases and J dropped 7; count of bases not matched to a gene: 11. The CDR3 reads CASSLLPQTSGGELFF. CDR3 nucleotides: TGTGCCAGCAGCCTATTACCGCAGACTAGCGGCGGGGAGCTGTTTTTT.

The genes are TRBV6-1 and TRBJ1-1; TRBD1 agrees at 9 bases. This CDR3 is 14 amino acids long. V lost 6 bases to trimming and J lost 5 bases; unmatched junction nucleotides: 7. Per germline, CDR1 MNHNS and CDR2 SASEGT. In nucleotides, the CDR3 is TGTGCCAGCAGCCCGGGACAGGGAGAGACTGAAGCTTTCTTT. It yields the protein CASSPGQGETEAFF.